This passage covers 9 T cell receptor beta chains from one sample sequenced in a study of cytomegalovirus exposure and HLA in healthy donors. Primers for the PCR totalled 60 Vbeta and 13 Jbeta. Sequenced by immunoSEQ multiplex PCR; TCRdb stores in-frame clones only, minus some. The repertoire has 110,000 or so clones, over 65% of them found once; the top ten carry 5.4%. Material: PBMCs. The receptors were gathered from a woman aged 30 to 39 in good health and CMV-seropositive.

The V gene is TRBV12-5, the J gene TRBJ1-1, with TRBD1 identical over 9 bases. With 4 bases clipped from V and 4 bases from J, the junction kept 7 bases outside the gene matches. Germline CDR1 reads LGHNT; CDR2 reads FRNRAP. This CDR3 comprises 15 residues. The CDR3 sequence is CASGWTTGGFTEAFF. DNA of the CDR3: TGTGCTAGTGGTTGGACGACAGGGGGATTCACTGAAGCTTTCTTT.

The genes are TRBV7-8 and TRBJ1-1; D is unresolved. Trimming cost V 5 bases and J 7 bases, with 20 bases left between them. The CDR3 extends over 15 amino acids. Per germline, CDR1 SGHVS and CDR2 FQNEAQ. DNA of the CDR3: TGTGCCAGCAGCCCTTCGGTCCCTAGGGAGATTGAAGCTTTCTTT. It specifies CASSPSVPREIEAFF.

This clone showed up just a few times. The gene calls are TRBV6-5 and TRBJ1-2; 9 bases fit TRBD1. The CDR3 covers 14 residues. Trimming cost V 0 bases and J 4 bases; bases outside gene matches: 0. Germline V gives CDR1 MNHEY, CDR2 SVGAGI. CDR3 residues: CASSYSTGGYGYTF. DNA for the CDR3: TGTGCCAGCAGTTACTCGACAGGGGGCTATGGCTACACCTTC.

The chain combines TRBV14 with TRBJ2-2; D gene uncertain. Germline-derived CDR1 and CDR2 are SGHDN and FVKESK. The V end was cut by 1 base, the J end by 2 bases, with 2 bases between. The CDR3 sequence is 13 residues long. The CDR3 bases are TGTGCCAGCAGCCAAGTAAACACCGGGGAGCTGTTTTTT. Protein sequence: CASSQVNTGELFF.

This chain joins TRBV20-1 and TRBJ1-1; TRBD1 is a possible D gene (5 bases). The CDR3 totals 11 residues. The V gene's germline CDR1 is DFQATT and CDR2 SNEGSKA (reference sequence). The germline V and J ends were trimmed by 7 bases and 1 base, with 7 bases remaining between them. The CDR3 DNA reads TGCAGTGTCGGACAGAACACTGAAGCTTTCTTT. It is translated as CSVGQNTEAFF.

The chain links TRBV29-1 to TRBJ1-1; 9 bases line up with TRBD1. Germline CDR1 reads SQVTM; CDR2 reads ANQGSEA. Trimming took 4 bases from V and 5 from J; bases not matched to a gene: 2. CDR3 size: 12 residues. The CDR3 sequence: CSVGGQGTEAFF. CDR3 coding DNA: TGCAGCGTTGGAGGACAGGGGACTGAAGCTTTCTTT. The variable domain in full, with the rest retrieved from reference TRBV29-1 and TRBJ1-1, is SAVISQKPSRDICQRGTSLTIQCQVDSQVTMMFWYRQQPGQSLTLIATANQGSEATYESGFVIDKFPISRPNLTFSTLTVSNMSPEDSSIYLCSVGGQGTEAFFGQGTRLTVV.

The gene calls are TRBV19 and TRBJ1-4; no definite D call. The ends were cut back, 6 bases at V and 0 bases at J, with 11 bases in the middle. The CDR3 extends over 15 amino acids. Germline V gene lookup returns CDR1 LNHDA and CDR2 SQIVND (reference sequence). For the CDR3, the DNA is TGTGCCAGTAGGGACTGGGCTGCAACTAATGAAAAACTGTTTTTT. It translates to CASRDWAATNEKLFF.

The CDR3 coding sequence is TGTGCCAGTAGTCCCCGACAGAATTGGAACACTGAAGCTTTCTTT. It specifies CASSPRQNWNTEAFF. The chain joins TRBV19 to TRBJ1-1, with D maybe TRBD1 (5 bases). The V and J ends lost 5 bases and 1 base respectively, with 14 bases between them. Germline loops: CDR1 LNHDA, CDR2 SQIVND (reference sequence). The CDR3 covers 15 residues. Full variable domain (outside the CDR3, taken from reference TRBV19 and TRBJ1-1): DGGITQSPKYLFRKEGQNVTLSCEQNLNHDAMYWYRQDPGQGLRLIYYSQIVNDFQKGDIAEGYSVSREKKESFPLTVTSAQKNPTAFYLCASSPRQNWNTEAFFGQGTRLTVV.

This sequence joins TRBV29-1 and TRBJ2-5, with 7 positions matching TRBD1. The CDR3 totals 14 residues. After removal of 5 bases from V and 2 bases from J, the junction contained 8 bases not matched to a gene. Per germline, CDR1 SQVTM and CDR2 ANQGSEA. The CDR3 sequence: CSVIGEGQQETQYF. Written as DNA, the CDR3 is TGCAGCGTTATTGGCGAGGGACAGCAAGAGACCCAGTACTTC.